This T cell receptor (beta chain) was captured by sequencing in a study of cytomegalovirus exposure and HLA in healthy donors (dated by TCRdb to the late 2010s). Background on the whole study: An earlier analysis of several hundred of the donors reported 276 Gb of sequence data and 90 million to 120 million unique TCR beta sequences obtained from approximately 180 million T cells. To predict cytomegalovirus infection status, the study brought together high-throughput TCR immunosequencing, statistical association of individual TCRs with disease status, and machine learning. Of the roughly 420 genotyped donors, 75% to 85% were placed in the genetic ancestry cluster associated with self-reported Caucasian donors. The number of typed donors differed by locus: about 620-640 for A, B, C, DRB1 and DQB1; some 500 for DQA1; approximately 600 for DPA1; and 400 to 480 for DPB1. Because of strong linkage in the cohort, 4 to 6 DR-DQ haplotypes were treated as single units for association and clustering. Alongside the repertoire data, information on donor age, sex, ethnicity and CMV serostatus was compiled. The aim of the study was to test whether cataloging public T cell receptors could identify signatures of past pathogen exposure. In the later analysis, no new phenotypic data were used to find candidate immune exposures; instead, reliance was placed on TCR beta sequences and their occurrence across donors. To study patterns of TCR occurrence, a later analysis re-analyzed previously published TCR beta repertoires from 550 to 800 donors and added high-resolution HLA genotyping. All discovery cohort repertoires had been generated using a single sequencing platform. HLA typing included class I and class II loci at four-digit resolution. An earlier analysis of 587 of the donors used high-throughput TCR beta sequencing to judge whether each TCR beta V gene segment behaved as functional or pseudogenic. A later genetic analysis used genome-wide SNP genotypes for about 55% of the 666 donors, treating that subset as a discovery cohort. The T cell repertoires of 700 or so subjects were profiled by immunosequencing and related to cytomegalovirus serostatus. An early release that covered 500 to 800 HLA-typed donors contained approximately 300 gigabases of sequencing data and roughly 84 million unique TCR sequences. Among a few hundred genotyped donors of the cohort, an average of approximately 240,000 unique TCR beta nucleotide sequences were sequenced per donor, roughly a sixth of them non-productive. A separate validation cohort of over 95 different subjects was used in addition to the 666-subject first cohort. Summary of the overall study and its limitations: In a later analysis, the rate of TCR association differed among HLA loci, with DRB1 alleles having the most associated TCRs and HLA-C alleles having the fewest. In this cohort, only TCR beta chains were sequenced, and detectable features were limited by the absence of alpha or paired-chain data. Correlated functional status among segregating V segments might be attributable to linkage disequilibrium, but an unknown experimental factor could not be ruled out. HLA typing was unavailable for some donors at each locus, so association tests used only the typed subset. A further reported finding was that TCR beta sequences accurately predicted the HLA-A and HLA-B alleles for most subjects in the first cohort. The earlier analysis of about 600 of the donors excluded some 16 rarely observed V segments, including chromosome 9 orphons, because counts were too low. A later analysis reported that several top co-occurrence clusters appeared linked to parvovirus B19, influenza, CMV and Epstein-Barr virus. The sequencing pipeline was judged likely to have produced a cluster of highly shared sequence variants as a technical artifact. The authors suggested that the approach could potentially be extended to other disease states and immunological phenotypes. Specific HLA alleles were associated with 18,000 or so TCR beta sequences at a false discovery rate of 0.05 in a later analysis. Compared with the approximately 710-donor mean, donors in an Asian-associated ancestry cluster had fewer N-insertions in productive TCRs, according to a later genetic analysis. A total of fewer than 200 TCR beta chains were listed by the study as associated with cytomegalovirus. For the cohort, immune exposure information was limited to CMV serostatus. The presence/absence analyses assumed that sequencing depth was roughly uniform across donors, and that assumption may not be true. A few of the identified cytomegalovirus-associated TCR beta chains were confirmed in vitro to be specific for cytomegalovirus antigens. The 87-base-pair reads could not distinguish some IMGT-functional V segments, including TRBV6-2 and TRBV6-3, so those segments were excluded. In an earlier analysis of about 550 of the donors, most TCR beta V segments were observed in productive rearrangements about 87% or about 30% of the time, broadly matching IMGT annotations. In a later genetic analysis, a missense DCLRE1C variant was associated with V-gene and J-gene trimming of TCR beta chains, and the association was replicated in an independent cohort. In a later analysis, HLA-associated TCR beta chains showed more clonal expansion and lower generation probabilities than non-associated chains that were equally common. The classifier was reported to diagnose cytomegalovirus status with high specificity and sensitivity in both the original cohort and the validation cohort. Across donors, most TCR sequences were observed very rarely, whereas some public TCRs were present in many individuals. A later analysis found that most CMV-associated TCR beta chains appeared HLA-restricted, with HLA associations seemingly driven largely by CMV exposure. When HLA alleles, especially DR and DQ, strongly co-occurred, TCR associations were difficult to assign to individual alleles.

The library was built by means of the immunoSEQ multiplex PCR assay. The multiplex PCR relied on a mix of 60 forward primers for TCR Vbeta segments and 13 reverse primers for TCR Jbeta segments. The CDR3 region of rearranged TCR beta genes was amplified from genomic DNA with a multiplex PCR assay. On the Illumina HiSeq System, the amplified TCR beta libraries were sequenced as 87-base-pair reads. In the source study's methods: A later analysis tallied tens of millions of unique TCR beta chains across the 666 repertoires, and approximately 12 million of those chains were shared by two or more donors. Raw reads were error-corrected and collapsed into unique sequences by a nearest-neighbor algorithm in which closely related sequences were merged to remove PCR and sequencing errors. To assign V, D and J gene segments, CDR3 sequences were aligned to IMGT reference sequences. For a sequence to be retained, a match of at least six nucleotides to both a V gene segment and a J gene segment was required. Rearrangements were classified as productive when the CDR3 lacked stop codons and remained in frame with V and J, and all other rearrangements were classified as non-productive. CDR3 was defined by IMGT convention, running from the second conserved V-encoded cysteine to the conserved J-encoded phenylalanine. In an earlier analysis of around 640 of the donors, sequences lacking an unambiguous match to a single V gene segment were excluded. An earlier analysis of some 610 of the donors called V segments functional above 56.7% productive rearrangements and segregating when the between-donor standard deviation exceeded 5%. A statistical classification framework was built to diagnose cytomegalovirus status from the catalog of TCR beta chain sequences. In a later analysis, TCR nucleotide sequences were compared against IMGT/GENE-DB human TR gene sequences so that V and J genes could be assigned. The TCRdist pipeline was used in a later analysis to assign CDR3 sequences and most-parsimonious VDJ recombination scenarios. In a later analysis, each TCR beta chain was defined by its CDR3 amino acid sequence together with its V-gene family, and reads lacking a unique V-gene family were excluded. As a way to deal with suspected cross-contamination and a sequencing artifact, a later analysis dropped under 600 nucleotide sequences that were highly shared and had low generation probability. A later analysis calculated a clonal expansion index for each public chain from normalized within-repertoire ranks of inferred template counts. A later analysis computed generation probabilities with a VDJ recombination model fitted to out-of-frame rearrangements, and checked the results against IGoR. Hypergeometric tests were used in a later analysis to score TCR-TCR, TCR-HLA and TCR-CMV co-occurrence, with a repertoire-size bias correction applied to the TCR pairs. A later analysis estimated false discovery rates by permuting HLA or CMV assignments 20 times. In a later analysis, co-occurring TCRs were grouped using DBSCAN, and TCRdist sequence similarity was added for clustering within HLA-allele-positive subsets. For co-occurrence clustering, repertoires with fewer than 30,000 or more than 120,000 public chains were excluded, along with a handful of repertoires with anomalous nucleotide sharing. In its TCRdb copy, this immuneACCESS table keeps in-frame sequences only and misses some clones. Where compared with another copy, unresolved V genes explain less than half of these, and the others have no known cause. V and J calls and clone size are given by that table; D and trimming were obtained from the DNA. The sample contains around 150,000 clones, about 75% of them found a single time. The leading ten clones occupy 4.9% of the sample.

The cohort comprised some 680 healthy bone marrow donors. Cohort members were all nominally healthy when sampled, although unrecorded immune exposures were likely present. The donor tested CMV seronegative and was one of the 352 seronegative cohort members. Every donor gave a peripheral blood sample, and the peripheral blood mononuclear cells from that sample were used for TCR beta sequencing. Genomic DNA was extracted from the blood cell samples with the Qiagen DNeasy Blood Extraction Kit. From the cysteine up to the phenylalanine, the CDR3 has a length of 14 residues. This entry keeps only the CDR3 DNA: 42 bases, framed from base 1. CDR1 is given as LNHDA and CDR2 as SQIVND, both from the germline V gene (reference sequence). V loses 5 bases, J loses 9 bases, and the germline ends lie 17 bases apart. Turning to this clone: Its antigen specificity is not known. No clone much larger than this one lies a single base away; base qualities are absent.

The sequence derives from a male donor in good health and CMV-seronegative. Specimen: PBMCs. The chain was built from TRBV19 and TRBJ2-1; perhaps TRBD1 is the D gene, with 6 bases matching. The DNA is as follows: TGTGCCAGTAGTGCCCTGACAGGAACTGGTGAGCAGTTCTTC. It is translated as CASSALTGTGEQFF.